The 14 T cell receptor beta chains given below trace back to one sample, sequenced in a study of T-cell memory formation after mild COVID-19 listed by TCRdb under 2021. The library was produced with 5' RACE. Sequencing used an Illumina NovaSeq 6000. Starting from the raw public reads, TCRdb applied fastp trimming at Q25, assembled clones with MiXCR and retained in-frame beta chains. Merged by CDR3 protein, the rows form single entries marked with the most common genes and DNA. Recorded for this sample are more than 75,000 distinct CDR3 sequences; around a quarter of them occurred a single time. Together, the top ten hold roughly two fifths of the sample. Specimen: PBMCs or a T cell subset sorted from them (not recorded which). Source of these receptors: a young man who had mild COVID-19 (a few samples of this study predate the infection). The sample titles of this study are shuffled in the database, so cell type and time point are left out; the donor was told from shared clones.

This chain joins TRBV5-1 and TRBJ1-2; 7 bases match TRBD1. Trimming at V came to 4 bases and at J to 6 bases, leaving 9 bases not matched to a gene. In germline, CDR1 is SGHRS, CDR2 YFSETQ. CDR3 length equals 14 residues. The CDR3 coding sequence is TGCGCCAGCAGCGCCTACCGGGACAGTGATGGCTACACCTTC. Protein sequence: CASSAYRDSDGYTF.

The chain joins TRBV28 to TRBJ1-1, with D possibly TRBD1 on 6 matching bases. The germline V and J ends were trimmed by 5 bases and 8 bases, with 18 bases remaining between them. Germline values: CDR1 MDHEN, CDR2 SYDVKM. The CDR3 runs 14 residues. CDR3 in DNA: TGTGCCAGCAGTCCATCGATAGGGACAAGGGAAGCTTTCTTT. Residues: CASSPSIGTREAFF.

V and J are TRBV28 and TRBJ2-3; maybe TRBD1 (6 bases). The CDR3 loop spans 14 amino acids. Germline V lookup: CDR1 MDHEN, CDR2 SYDVKM. Trimming cost V 3 bases and J 3 bases, with 10 bases left between them. Here the CDR3 DNA reads TGTGCCAGCAGTTTGGGGACATCGACAGATACGCAGTATTTT. As protein: CASSLGTSTDTQYF.

The chain joins TRBV6-5 to TRBJ2-7, with TRBD1 matching 9 bases. The germline gives CDR1 MNHEY, CDR2 SVGAGI. CDR3 size: 15 residues. J was trimmed by 5 bases and V by 5 bases; bases with no gene match: 10. CDR3 amino acids: CASSANRDRDDEQYF. The DNA for the CDR3 is TGTGCCAGCAGTGCCAACCGGGACAGGGATGACGAGCAGTACTTC.

This chain connects TRBV12-3 or TRBV12-4 to TRBJ2-1, with 11 bases aligning to TRBD1. There are 14 residues in the CDR3. Trimming removed 7 bases from V and 9 bases from J; junction bases left unmatched: 8. The CDR3 protein is CASTIGDRGIEQFF. DNA for the CDR3: TGTGCCAGCACTATTGGGGACAGGGGGATTGAGCAGTTCTTC.

This clonotype has at least ten counts. This chain joins TRBV12-3 or TRBV12-4 and TRBJ2-7; TRBD1 or TRBD2 may be the D gene (5 bases each). The CDR3 totals 14 residues. V lost 4 bases, J lost 3 bases, and 13 bases lay in between. CDR3 nucleotides: TGTGCCAGCAGTTCAGGGACCGGGTTCTACGAGCAGTACTTC. It translates to CASSSGTGFYEQYF.

The rearrangement joins TRBV4-3 to TRBJ2-7; 8 bases agree with TRBD1. The CDR3 consists of 14 residues. After removal of 3 bases from V and 3 bases from J, the junction contained 4 bases not matched to a gene. Per the germline V gene, CDR1 is LGHNA and CDR2 is YSLEER. CDR3 protein: CASSHTGQGYEQYF. The DNA of the CDR3 is TGCGCCAGCAGCCACACCGGACAGGGCTACGAGCAGTACTTC.

This clonotype occurred a few times. The CDR3 is CASSSPFRDTQYF. CDR3 nucleotides: TGTGCCAGCAGCTCCCCGTTCAGGGATACGCAGTATTTT. This chain connects TRBV7-9 to TRBJ2-3; D unresolved. Per germline, CDR1 SEHNR and CDR2 FQNEAQ (reference sequence). This CDR3 comprises 13 residues. V was trimmed by 4 bases and J by 6 bases, leaving 11 bases between them.

This clonotype was detected a few times. This sequence joins TRBV20-1 and TRBJ1-5, with D perhaps TRBD1 (6 bases). Germline V lookup: CDR1 DFQATT, CDR2 SNEGSKA (reference sequence). The CDR3 sequence is 14 residues long. The V end was cut by 3 bases, the J end by 9 bases, with 18 bases between. CDR3 amino acids: CSASGPGQRRPQHF. The CDR3 nucleotides read TGCAGTGCTAGTGGTCCGGGACAACGGAGGCCCCAGCATTTT.

The J gene is TRBJ2-3, the V gene TRBV6-5; TRBD2 matches at 7 bases. This CDR3 comprises 14 residues. Germline CDR1 MNHEY, CDR2 SVGAGI. V shed 2 bases and J 4 bases; nucleotides not matched to a gene: 3. The CDR3 spells CASSYGSGADTQYF. In DNA, the CDR3 is TGTGCCAGCAGTTACGGGAGCGGGGCAGATACGCAGTATTTT.

V usage is TRBV12-3 or TRBV12-4 and J usage is TRBJ1-2; TRBD1 is a possible D gene (5 bases). This CDR3 region has 14 residues. The V end lost 3 bases, the J end lost 4 bases, and 12 bases lay between the germline ends. DNA of the CDR3: TGTGCCAGCAGTTTCCGGGGCGGCTTCTATGGCTACACCTTC. Residues: CASSFRGGFYGYTF.

In its sample, this clonotype was seen many times. V and J are TRBV7-2 and TRBJ2-1; 11 nucleotides agree with TRBD2. Germline values: CDR1 SGHTA, CDR2 FQGNSA. This CDR3 has 16 residues. The J segment lost 4 bases and the V segment lost 5 bases, leaving 7 bases of the junction unmatched. The CDR3 nucleotides are TGTGCCAGCAGCCCGGACGCTAGCGGGGGGTACAATGAGCAGTTCTTC. Its protein is CASSPDASGGYNEQFF.

This clonotype was counted a few times. J is TRBJ1-1 and V is TRBV10-3; D may be TRBD1 (5 bases). This CDR3 has 13 residues. The germline V gene has CDR1 ENHRY and CDR2 SYGVKD. Trimming took off 6 bases at V and 1 base at J, with 9 bases between the two ends. The CDR3 DNA follows: TGTGCCATCAGACCAGGGCCGAACACTGAAGCTTTCTTT. It codes for CAIRPGPNTEAFF.

The chain uses TRBV15 and TRBJ1-2; D call uncertain. The CDR3 runs 14 residues. In germline, CDR1 is LNHNV, CDR2 YYDKDF (reference sequence). Between the trimmed V and J ends, which lost 1 base and 4 bases, there was a span of 10 bases. The CDR3 bases are TGTGCCACCAGCAGAGTGGGCAGGTCCTATGGCTACACCTTC. Translated: CATSRVGRSYGYTF.